The T cell receptor beta chain under discussion was sequenced for a study of cytomegalovirus exposure and HLA in healthy donors (dated by TCRdb to the late 2010s). Context from the whole study: An earlier analysis of some 550 of the donors reported approximately 270 Gb of sequence data and some 100 million unique TCR beta sequences from some 180 million T cells. Approximately 300 gigabases of sequencing data and around 85 million unique TCR sequences made up an early release that covered approximately 650 HLA-typed donors. Among the approximately 400 genotyped donors, 75% to 90% belonged to the genetic ancestry cluster associated with self-reported Caucasian donors. The study was designed to test whether signatures of past pathogen exposure could be identified by cataloging public T cell receptors. The study profiled the T cell repertoires of under 700 subjects by immunosequencing and related them to cytomegalovirus serostatus. Along with the approximately 650-subject first cohort, a separate validation cohort of over a hundred different subjects was used. To predict cytomegalovirus infection status, the study combined high-throughput TCR immunosequencing, statistical association of individual TCRs with disease status, and machine learning. In a later analysis, previously published TCR beta repertoires from fewer than 750 donors were re-analyzed and high-resolution HLA genotyping was added so that TCR occurrence patterns could be studied. The later analysis used no new phenotypic data to find candidate immune exposures, relying instead on TCR beta sequences and their occurrence across donors. An earlier analysis of fewer than 700 of the donors applied high-throughput TCR beta sequencing to assess whether each TCR beta V gene segment acted as functional or pseudogenic. Donor age, sex, ethnicity and CMV serostatus were compiled together with the repertoire data. In a later genetic analysis, genome-wide SNP genotypes for 398 of the 666 donors were used, and that subset was treated as a discovery cohort. Every repertoire in the discovery cohort had been generated on one and the same sequencing platform. Both class I and class II loci were covered by HLA typing, at four-digit resolution. Typing coverage differed by locus: A, B, C, DRB1 and DQB1 were typed in about 629-640 donors, DQA1 in about 500, DPA1 in some 610, and DPB1 in 400 to 480. Roughly five DR-DQ haplotypes were handled as single units for association and clustering because linkage in the cohort was strong. Among about 390 genotyped donors of the cohort, an average of 235,054 unique TCR beta nucleotide sequences were sequenced per donor, roughly 18% of them non-productive.

As for this clone: The antigen this receptor binds is unknown. No much larger clone is present one base from it, and per-base qualities are unavailable.

In the germline V gene, CDR1 corresponds to MGHRA and CDR2 to YSYEKL. Measured from the cysteine to the phenylalanine, the CDR3 is 15 residues long. The retained sequence is limited to the CDR3, 45 bases, with the frame set at the first base. Trimming leaves V shorter by 4 bases and J shorter by 8 bases, with the junction holding 8 bases beyond the gene matches. Overall study outcomes, separate from this receptor: Some IMGT-functional V segments, including TRBV6-2 and TRBV6-3, could not be distinguished by the 87-base-pair reads and were therefore excluded. In a later analysis, some 17,000 TCR beta sequences were associated with specific HLA alleles at a false discovery rate of 0.05. Correlated functional status among segregating V segments might reflect linkage disequilibrium, but an unknown experimental factor could not be ruled out. A further reported finding was that TCR beta sequences accurately predicted the HLA-A and HLA-B alleles for most subjects in the first cohort. Most CMV-associated TCR beta chains appeared to be HLA-restricted in a later analysis, and the HLA associations seemed to be driven largely by CMV exposure. Because HLA typing was missing for some donors at each locus, association tests included only the typed subset. A later genetic analysis associated a missense DCLRE1C variant with V-gene and J-gene trimming of TCR beta chains, and an independent cohort replicated the association. In a later analysis, several top co-occurrence clusters were reported to appear linked to parvovirus B19, influenza, CMV and Epstein-Barr virus. The cohort was sequenced for TCR beta chains only, and without alpha or paired-chain data the features that could be detected were limited. In vitro tests confirmed that a few of the cytomegalovirus-associated TCR beta chains recognize cytomegalovirus antigens. The only immune exposure information available for the cohort was CMV serostatus. In a later analysis, TCR association rates were found to vary across HLA loci, with the most associated TCRs seen for DRB1 alleles and the fewest for HLA-C alleles. Roughly 17 rarely observed V segments, including chromosome 9 orphons, were excluded from the earlier analysis of almost 600 of the donors because counts were too low. When HLA alleles, especially DR and DQ, strongly co-occurred, TCR associations were difficult to assign to individual alleles. Most TCR sequences were seen in very few donors, while some public TCRs were found in many individuals. In a later genetic analysis, fewer N-insertions in productive TCRs were reported among donors in an Asian-associated ancestry cluster than the roughly 700-donor mean. Cytomegalovirus status was reported to be diagnosed by the classifier with high specificity and sensitivity in both the original and validation cohorts. Sequencing depth was assumed to be roughly uniform across donors in the presence/absence analyses, though that assumption may not hold. According to the authors, the approach could potentially be generalized to other disease states and immunological phenotypes. A later analysis found that HLA-associated TCR beta chains were more clonally expanded and had lower generation probabilities than equally common non-associated chains. The study gave a list of over 150 TCR beta chains associated with cytomegalovirus. A cluster of highly shared sequence variants was judged likely to be a technical artifact of the sequencing pipeline. Broadly in line with IMGT annotations, most TCR beta V segments showed up in productive rearrangements about 87% or about 30% of the time in an earlier analysis of 587 of the donors.

Libraries were built with the immunoSEQ multiplex PCR assay. The multiplex PCR relied on a mix of 60 forward primers for TCR Vbeta segments and 13 reverse primers for TCR Jbeta segments. The CDR3 region of rearranged TCR beta genes was amplified from genomic DNA with a multiplex PCR assay. The Illumina HiSeq System was used to sequence the amplified TCR beta libraries as 87-base-pair reads. The paper's data handling went like this. A later analysis tallied tens of millions of unique TCR beta chains across the 640 or so repertoires, and approximately 12 million of those chains were shared by two or more donors. A nearest-neighbor algorithm error-corrected the raw reads and collapsed the reads into unique sequences, merging closely related sequences to remove PCR and sequencing errors. V, D and J gene segments were assigned by aligning CDR3 sequences to IMGT reference sequences. For a sequence to be retained, at least a six-nucleotide match to both a V gene segment and a J gene segment was required. A rearrangement was called productive if the CDR3 had no stop codons and remained in frame with V and J, and every other rearrangement was called non-productive. Following IMGT convention, CDR3 was defined as the stretch from the second conserved V-encoded cysteine up to the conserved J-encoded phenylalanine. The earlier analysis of some 580 of the donors excluded any sequence lacking an unambiguous match to a single V gene segment. An earlier analysis of about 590 of the donors classified V segments as functional when productive rearrangements were above 56.7% and as segregating when the standard deviation between donors was above 5%. A statistical classification framework was developed to diagnose cytomegalovirus status using the catalog of TCR beta chain sequences. V and J gene assignment, in a later analysis, came from comparing TCR nucleotide sequences with IMGT/GENE-DB human TR gene sequences. In a later analysis, CDR3 sequences and most-parsimonious VDJ recombination scenarios were assigned using the TCRdist pipeline. In a later analysis, each TCR beta chain was defined by its CDR3 amino acid sequence together with its V-gene family, and reads lacking a unique V-gene family were excluded. A later analysis removed several hundred highly shared, low-generation-probability nucleotide sequences to deal with suspected cross-contamination and a sequencing artifact. A later analysis calculated a clonal expansion index for each public chain from normalized within-repertoire ranks of inferred template counts. A later analysis computed generation probabilities with a VDJ recombination model fitted to out-of-frame rearrangements, and checked the results against IGoR. In a later analysis, TCR-TCR, TCR-HLA and TCR-CMV co-occurrence was scored with hypergeometric tests, and a repertoire-size bias correction was applied to TCR pairs. To estimate false discovery rates, a later analysis permuted the HLA or CMV assignments 20 times. A later analysis grouped co-occurring TCRs with DBSCAN, adding TCRdist sequence similarity when clustering within HLA-allele-positive subsets. For co-occurrence clustering, repertoires with fewer than 30,000 or more than 120,000 public chains were excluded, along with about five repertoires with anomalous nucleotide sharing. As stored in TCRdb, this immuneACCESS dataset retains in-frame rearrangements with V and J assigned. A fraction of the clones does not appear; measured against another copy, unresolved V genes explain less than half of the discrepancy, and the remainder lacks a known reason. The V and J calls and the clone size are those of that table, but D and trimming were determined from the DNA. Recorded for this sample are some 130,000 clones; approximately 77% of them occurred a single time. The ten largest clones add up to 2% to 2.5% of the sample.

The cohort comprised 666 healthy bone marrow donors. All cohort members were sampled while nominally healthy, although unrecorded immune exposures were likely present. The donor tested CMV seronegative and was one of the 352 seronegative cohort members. Each donor provided a peripheral blood sample, and peripheral blood mononuclear cells were used for TCR beta sequencing. Genomic DNA extraction from the blood cell samples was performed with the Qiagen DNeasy Blood Extraction Kit. Sequenced sample: PBMCs. The chain employs TRBV4-1 and TRBJ2-1, with 10 junctional bases fitting TRBD2. The sequence was collected from a man aged 25-45 years in good health and CMV-seronegative. The sequenced DNA is TGCGCCAGCAGCCGAGCGGGAGGGGGTAGCGATGAGCAGTTCTTC. This yields the protein CASSRAGGGSDEQFF.